Presented here are 10 T cell receptor beta chains from one specimen sequenced in a study of Ad26.COV2.S vaccination and SARS-CoV-2 variants. Regarding treatment: roughly 20 received Ad26.COV2.S at low or high dose, single or two shots; roughly 5 received placebo; per-sample allocation not given. Day 63 following the first vaccine or placebo injection was when the samples were taken. TCRdb's copy holds only in-frame clones and misses some; the assay was immunoSEQ multiplex PCR. Of some 500,000 clones in the sample, roughly 89% were seen once. The sequenced sample was peripheral blood, obtained in a trial of Ad26.COV2.S vaccine versus placebo. All receptors come from a person between 18 and 65 years old who received the Ad26.COV2.S COVID-19 vaccine or a placebo.

The chain has TRBV18 and TRBJ1-1; 7 nucleotides agree with TRBD1. CDR3 size: 13 residues. CDR1 and CDR2 from the germline V gene are KGHSH and LQKENI. The V and J ends lost 7 bases and 6 bases, in that order; junction bases with no gene match: 8. This chain's CDR3 is CASWVQGFAEAFF. Written as DNA, the CDR3 is TGTGCCAGCTGGGTACAGGGGTTCGCTGAAGCTTTCTTT.

DNA of the CDR3: TGTGCCAGCAGGTCGACTAGGACGTATGGCGAGCAGTACGTC. Its translation: CASRSTRTYGEQYV. The V gene is TRBV7-9, the J gene TRBJ2-7, with a possible D match to TRBD2 (6 bases). V lost 6 bases and J 6 bases, leaving 18 bases between the germline ends. CDR1 and CDR2 from the germline V gene are SEHNR and FQNEAQ (reference sequence). The CDR3 spans 14 residues.

In this sample, this clone turned up once. The chain combines TRBV6-2 or TRBV6-3 with TRBJ1-2; D uncertain. The V gene's germline CDR1 is MNHEY and CDR2 SVGEGT. This CDR3 contains 13 residues. V lost 5 bases and J 4 bases, leaving 11 bases between the germline ends. CDR3 in DNA: TGTGCCAGCAGTCCACAAATGGGCTATGGCTACACCTTC. It yields the protein CASSPQMGYGYTF.

V and J are TRBV18 and TRBJ2-2; 7 bases match TRBD2. Germline V gene sequence: CDR1 KGHSH, CDR2 LQKENI. The V gene end was trimmed by 6 bases and the J gene end by 7 bases; junction bases not matched to a gene: 14. There are 16 residues in the CDR3. For the CDR3, the DNA is TGTGCCAGCTCCCGCGGCGGGAGTTCAGGGTACGGGGAGCTGTTTTTT. Translated, it gives CASSRGGSSGYGELFF.

The chain employs TRBV14 and TRBJ1-6; D is ambiguous. Trimming left V 3 bases short and J 5 bases short, with 14 bases between. The germline gives CDR1 SGHDN, CDR2 FVKESK. This CDR3 is 16 amino acids long. The CDR3 DNA reads TGTGCCAGCAGCCACAAAGGGAACCGGCATAATTCACCCCTCCACTTT. This sequence encodes CASSHKGNRHNSPLHF.

The genes are TRBV7-2 and TRBJ2-1; TRBD2 agrees at 8 bases. This CDR3 has 17 residues. With V trimmed by 4 bases and J by 0 bases, 8 bases remained unmatched. The V gene's germline CDR1 is SGHTA and CDR2 FQGNSA. CDR3 region: CASSYRVGTSSYNEQFF. In nucleotides, the CDR3 is TGTGCCAGCAGCTATAGAGTAGGGACTAGCTCCTACAATGAGCAGTTCTTC. The whole variable domain, filled in from reference TRBV7-2 and TRBJ2-1, reads GAGVSQSPSNKVTEKGKDVELRCDPISGHTALYWYRQSLGQGLEFLIYFQGNSAPDKSGLPSDRFSAERTGGSVSTLTIQRTQQEDSAVYLCASSYRVGTSSYNEQFFGPGTRLTVL.

The V gene is TRBV7-9, the J gene TRBJ2-3, with a possible D match to TRBD2 (5 bases). V was cut by 3 bases and J by 4 bases, with 14 bases left in between. Germline assignment: CDR1 SEHNR and CDR2 FQNEAQ (reference sequence). This CDR3 contains 15 residues. The CDR3 region is CASSFGGSVPDTQYF. The DNA for the CDR3 is TGTGCCAGCAGCTTTGGCGGTAGCGTTCCAGATACGCAGTATTTT.

The CDR3 DNA follows: TGCGCCAGCAGGATAGGGATCGTTGGGGTCGGCTCCTACGAGCAGTACTTC. Translated: CASRIGIVGVGSYEQYF. The chain uses TRBV5-1 and TRBJ2-7; D call uncertain. Germline V gene sequence: CDR1 SGHRS, CDR2 YFSETQ. This CDR3 comprises 17 residues. Trimming took off 5 bases at V and 0 bases at J, with 21 bases between the two ends.

This sequence joins TRBV11-1 and TRBJ2-7, with TRBD2 identical over 10 bases. With 5 bases clipped from V and 7 bases from J, the junction kept 11 bases outside the gene matches. Germline CDR1 SGHAT, CDR2 FQDESV (reference sequence). CDR3 length: 15 residues. CDR3 nucleotide sequence: TGTGCCAGCAGCCGCCCACCAATACTAGCGGGAGAGCAGTACGTC. It specifies CASSRPPILAGEQYV.

This clone occurred once. The V call is TRBV7-8, the J call TRBJ2-5; 7 bases map to TRBD1. The V and J ends lost 5 bases and 4 bases, in that order; junction bases with no gene match: 4. This CDR3 has 13 residues. Looked up from germline, CDR1 is SGHVS and CDR2 is FQNEAQ. The CDR3 region is CASSRTGGETQYF. DNA for the CDR3: TGTGCCAGCAGCCGGACAGGAGGAGAGACCCAGTACTTC.